Listed here are 29 T cell receptor beta chains from one sample, sequenced in a study of cytomegalovirus exposure and HLA in healthy donors. Vbeta (60) and Jbeta (13) primers were used in the PCR. Generated by immunoSEQ multiplex PCR, the TCRdb table keeps only in-frame clones and is missing some. The sample has some 220,000 clones, around nine tenths seen once. Source material: PBMCs. The source is a woman between 18 and 29 years old in good health and CMV-seronegative.

The rearrangement links TRBV5-1 to TRBJ2-5; D possibly corresponds to TRBD2 (6 bases). V lost 6 bases and J lost 9, with 12 bases in between. The CDR3 consists of 11 residues. Germline CDR1 and CDR2: SGHRS and YFSETQ. The CDR3 bases are TGCGCCAGCAACCGGCCGGGGGCCCAGTACTTC. Translation gives CASNRPGAQYF.

The chain uses TRBV18 and TRBJ1-2, with a possible D match to TRBD1 (5 bases). The CDR3 loop spans 13 amino acids. From germline, CDR1 is KGHSH and CDR2 LQKENI. V dropped 3 bases and J dropped 8 bases, with 13 bases sitting between them. CDR3 DNA sequence: TGTGCCAGCTCACCGCTCCAGGGTGAGGGCTACACCTTC. Its protein product is CASSPLQGEGYTF.

This clone was counted once. The chain combines TRBV11-3 with TRBJ2-7, with 9 bases matching TRBD2. The V segment lost 0 bases and the J segment 2 bases; nucleotides outside the gene matches: 2. The CDR3 sequence is 15 residues long. The germline CDR1 and CDR2 sequences are SGHNT and YENEEA. In DNA, the CDR3 is TGTGCCAGCAGCTTAGAAATAGCGGGAGCCTACGAGCAGTACTTC. Protein sequence: CASSLEIAGAYEQYF.

V usage is TRBV4-2 and J usage is TRBJ1-1; TRBD1 is a possible D gene (5 bases). V was clipped by 0 bases and J by 10 bases, with 6 bases between them. CDR3 length: 11 amino acids. Germline CDR1 is LGHNA and CDR2 is YNFKEQ. This chain's CDR3 is CASSQEQAAFF. CDR3 DNA sequence: TGTGCCAGCAGCCAAGAACAGGCAGCTTTCTTT.

The chain links TRBV7-2 to TRBJ1-5; TRBD1 matches at 8 bases. Germline CDR1 is SGHTA and CDR2 is FQGNSA. V was clipped by 5 bases and J by 3 bases; unmatched bases: 9. The CDR3 has 16 residues. The CDR3 reads CASSHTGGFANQPQHF. Written as DNA, the CDR3 is TGTGCCAGCAGCCACACAGGGGGATTCGCCAATCAGCCCCAGCATTTT.

Worth noting for this clone: Other DNA sequences of this sample code for an identical CDR3. J is TRBJ1-2 and V is TRBV18; 8 nucleotides line up with TRBD1. This CDR3 is 13 amino acids long. Per the germline V gene, CDR1 is KGHSH and CDR2 is LQKENI. After removal of 2 bases from V and 4 bases from J, the junction contained 0 bases not matched to a gene. CDR3 sequence: CASSPDRGYGYTF. The CDR3 nucleotides read TGTGCCAGCTCACCAGACAGGGGCTATGGCTACACCTTC. Looking up the rest from reference TRBV18 and TRBJ1-2 gives the full variable domain: NAGVMQNPRHLVRRRGQEARLRCSPMKGHSHVYWYRQLPEEGLKFMVYLQKENIIDESGMPKERFSAEFPKEGPSILRIQQVVRGDSAAYFCASSPDRGYGYTFGSGTRLTVV.

The chain combines TRBV10-1 with TRBJ1-6; D is unclear. V was trimmed by 2 bases and J by 8 bases, leaving 7 bases between them. The CDR3 runs to 13 residues. Germline V CDR1 and CDR2: WNHNN, SYGVQD (reference sequence). CDR3 bases: TGCGCCAGCAGTGAGACTCTTTATTCACCCCTCCACTTT. Its translation is CASSETLYSPLHF.

The CDR3 region is CASDKTGSGTQYF. The DNA of the CDR3 is TGTGCCAGCGATAAGACAGGGAGCGGGACCCAGTACTTC. The chain couples TRBV9 to TRBJ2-5; 7 bases fit TRBD1. V shed 7 bases and J 7 bases; nucleotides not matched to a gene: 10. Germline CDR1 reads SGDLS; CDR2 reads YYNGEE. The CDR3 totals 13 residues.

A single count supports this clone. The chain recombines TRBV6-5 with TRBJ1-2; D not certain. The V gene lost 2 bases and the J gene lost 5 bases, with 15 bases spanning the gap. This CDR3 region has 15 residues. CDR1 is MNHEY, CDR2 SVGAGI, per germline. DNA for the CDR3: TGTGCCAGCAGTTACACGAGGGATTGGGGATATGGCTACACCTTC. It is translated as CASSYTRDWGYGYTF.

V is TRBV4-3 and J is TRBJ2-5; D is undetermined. The end of the DNA aligns better with TRBJ2-7, so the J call may be wrong. The CDR3 has 16 residues. From germline, CDR1 is LGHNA and CDR2 YSLEER. CDR3 in amino acids: CASSQEVSTSSYEQYF. DNA for the CDR3: TGCGCCAGCAGCCAAGAGGTGTCTACGAGCTCCTACGAGCAGTACTTC.

The chain couples TRBV5-4 to TRBJ2-7; 9 bases agree with TRBD2. Germline lookup yields CDR1 SGHNT and CDR2 YYREEE (reference sequence). Trimming took 4 bases from V and 1 from J; bases not matched to a gene: 6. The CDR3 is 15 amino acids. The CDR3 nucleotides are TGTGCCAGCAGCCAGGCTGCGGGGGGGTCCTACGAGCAGTACTTC. Its protein is CASSQAAGGSYEQYF.

This clone was counted only a few times. CDR3 amino acids: CASSLSNGPSYEQYF. The CDR3 region has the DNA TGTGCCAGCAGTTTGTCGAACGGTCCCTCCTACGAGCAGTACTTC. The chain couples TRBV27 to TRBJ2-7; D gene uncertain. The CDR3 has 15 residues. Germline V gene sequence: CDR1 MNHEY, CDR2 SMNVEV (reference sequence). V lost 3 bases and J 0 bases, leaving 12 bases between the germline ends.

CDR3 sequence reads: CASSWGQGAEAFF. The CDR3 region has the DNA TGTGCCAGCAGCTGGGGACAGGGGGCCGAAGCTTTCTTT. This chain connects TRBV7-9 to TRBJ1-1, with TRBD1 matching over 12 bases. From germline, CDR1 is SEHNR and CDR2 FQNEAQ (reference sequence). J gave up 8 bases and V 4 bases, and 2 bases lay outside the gene matches. This CDR3 has 13 amino acids.

V and J are TRBV28 and TRBJ2-7, with TRBD1 matching 7 bases. The CDR3 covers 15 residues. The V segment lost 6 bases and the J segment 1 base; nucleotides outside the gene matches: 9. Germline loops: CDR1 MDHEN, CDR2 SYDVKM. CDR3: CASSSRDSPSYEQYF. The DNA for the CDR3 is TGTGCCAGCAGCTCCCGGGACAGCCCTTCCTACGAGCAGTACTTC.

The chain has TRBV6-4 and TRBJ2-2; 7 positions match TRBD1. Germline values: CDR1 MRHNA, CDR2 SNTAGT. Trimming cost V 4 bases and J 1 base; bases outside gene matches: 0. The CDR3 length is 14 residues. CDR3 loop: CASSGDRNTGELFF. As DNA, the CDR3 is TGTGCCAGCAGTGGGGACAGGAACACCGGGGAGCTGTTTTTT.

V is TRBV7-9 and J is TRBJ1-3, with 8 nucleotides matching TRBD1. J lost 0 bases, V lost 5 bases, and 3 bases had no gene match. CDR3 length: 15 residues. Per the germline V gene, CDR1 is SEHNR and CDR2 is FQNEAQ (reference sequence). CDR3 protein: CASSRGTGSGNTIYF. DNA of the CDR3: TGTGCCAGCAGCCGGGGGACAGGCTCTGGAAACACCATATATTTT. Variable domain in full (rest from reference TRBV7-9 and TRBJ1-3): DTGVSQNPRHKITKRGQNVTFRCDPISEHNRLYWYRQTLGQGPEFLTYFQNEAQLEKSRLLSDRFSAERPKGSFSTLEIQRTEQGDSAMYLCASSRGTGSGNTIYFGEGSWLTVV.

This clone was observed a few times. The chain recombines TRBV4-2 with TRBJ2-7, with TRBD2 matching 7 bases. V dropped 0 bases and J dropped 3; count of bases not matched to a gene: 8. Germline assignment: CDR1 LGHNA and CDR2 YNFKEQ. The CDR3 totals 16 residues. The CDR3 is CASSQDRGEISYEQYF. The CDR3 DNA is TGTGCCAGCAGCCAAGATCGGGGGGAGATAAGCTACGAGCAGTACTTC.

This rearrangement joins TRBV18 to TRBJ1-1; TRBD1 might be the D (5 bases). This CDR3 spans 15 amino acids. V was trimmed by 3 bases and J by 2 bases, leaving 13 bases between them. Per the germline V gene, CDR1 is KGHSH and CDR2 is LQKENI. The CDR3 coding sequence is TGTGCCAGCTCACCCAGGGAAGGTCTCAACACTGAAGCTTTCTTT. Translated, it gives CASSPREGLNTEAFF.

The chain employs TRBV29-1 and TRBJ1-1; TRBD1 matches 10 bases. Trimming at V came to 8 bases and at J to 4 bases, leaving 10 bases not matched to a gene. Germline CDR1 is SQVTM and CDR2 is ANQGSEA. The CDR3 consists of 14 residues. As DNA, the CDR3 is TGCAGCACCCAGACAGGGGGCTCCACCACTGAAGCTTTCTTT. Residues: CSTQTGGSTTEAFF.

The CDR3 sequence: CSGGLASNEQFF. CDR3 sequence (DNA): TGCAGCGGTGGACTAGCCAGCAATGAGCAGTTCTTC. The V and J genes are TRBV29-1 and TRBJ2-1; TRBD2 matches at 8 bases. Germline lookup yields CDR1 SQVTM and CDR2 ANQGSEA. With V trimmed by 7 bases and J by 6 bases, 5 bases remained unmatched. This CDR3 is 12 amino acids long.

This clone has a single count. The gene calls are TRBV7-3 and TRBJ2-1; D may be TRBD2 (6 bases). The CDR3 has 16 amino acids. Germline lookup yields CDR1 SGHTA and CDR2 FQGTGA. With 5 bases removed from V and 5 bases from J, the gap between germline ends came to 19 bases. The CDR3 DNA follows: TGTGCCAGCAGCCGGACGGTGCGGGAAGCTAACAATGAGCAGTTCTTC. Residues: CASSRTVREANNEQFF. The variable domain in full, completed from reference TRBV7-3 and TRBJ2-1, reads GAGVSQTPSNKVTEKGKYVELRCDPISGHTALYWYRQSLGQGPEFLIYFQGTGAADDSGLPNDRFFAVRPEGSVSTLKIQRTERGDSAVYLCASSRTVREANNEQFFGPGTRLTVL.

The genes are TRBV5-4 and TRBJ1-6; D call uncertain. Germline CDR1 and CDR2: SGHNT and YYREEE (reference sequence). Deletions cut 0 bases from V and 9 bases from J, with 13 bases between. The CDR3 totals 15 residues. CDR3: CASSLVGPRGSPLHF. The DNA for the CDR3 is TGTGCCAGCAGCTTGGTAGGGCCACGGGGTTCACCCCTCCACTTT.

CDR3 sequence: CASARQWNTGELFF. CDR3 bases: TGCGCCAGCGCCCGACAGTGGAACACCGGGGAGCTGTTTTTT. This rearrangement joins TRBV5-1 to TRBJ2-2; D is perhaps TRBD1 (5 bases). Germline lookup yields CDR1 SGHRS and CDR2 YFSETQ. Trimming removed 7 bases at V and 1 base at J, with 11 bases between. The CDR3 is 14 residues long.

The CDR3 DNA sequence: TGTGCCAGCAGTTACTCGACAGGGGTAGGGAATGAAAAACTGTTTTTT. It encodes CASSYSTGVGNEKLFF. The J gene is TRBJ1-4, the V gene TRBV6-5, with 8 nucleotides matching TRBD1. The CDR3 has 16 residues. Germline lookup yields CDR1 MNHEY and CDR2 SVGAGI. V lost 0 bases, J lost 5 bases, and 5 bases stayed unmatched.

This clone was counted only a few times. CDR3 bases: TGTGCCAGCTCACCATCTAGCGGGCTGGTCACAGATACGCAGTATTTT. This sequence encodes CASSPSSGLVTDTQYF. The chain employs TRBV18 and TRBJ2-3, with 8 nucleotides matching TRBD2. This CDR3 is built from 16 residues. CDR1 is KGHSH, CDR2 LQKENI, per germline. J was trimmed by 2 bases and V by 2 bases; bases with no gene match: 6.

V and J are TRBV19 and TRBJ1-2, with D possibly TRBD1 on 6 matching bases. The CDR3 runs 15 residues. V lost 5 bases and J 2 bases, leaving 15 bases between the germline ends. The germline V gene encodes CDR1 LNHDA and CDR2 SQIVND (reference sequence). The CDR3 DNA is TGTGCCAGTAGTTCTCCCGGGACAATCAACTATGGCTACACCTTC. Residues: CASSSPGTINYGYTF.

CDR3 protein: CASSQGRDNSPLHF. CDR3 nucleotides: TGCGCCAGCAGCCAAGGCAGGGATAATTCACCCCTCCACTTT. The V call is TRBV4-3, the J call TRBJ1-6; weak D call: TRBD1 (5 bases). V was shortened by 1 base and J by 5 bases, with 6 bases between the two germline ends. The CDR3 is 14 amino acids. Germline V CDR1 and CDR2: LGHNA, YSLEER.

The chain joins TRBV19 to TRBJ2-2; TRBD1 matches at 9 bases. Germline CDR1 is LNHDA and CDR2 is SQIVND (reference sequence). The J segment lost 7 bases and the V segment lost 7 bases, leaving 10 bases of the junction unmatched. The CDR3 spans 15 residues. Here the CDR3 reads CASNDRGWQNGELFF. The DNA of the CDR3 is TGTGCCAGTAACGACAGGGGGTGGCAAAACGGGGAGCTGTTTTTT.

This clone was detected once. The chain links TRBV28 to TRBJ1-2; D is perhaps TRBD1 (5 bases). This CDR3 spans 11 amino acids. Germline loops: CDR1 MDHEN, CDR2 SYDVKM. V shed 8 bases and J shed 5 bases, with 9 bases lying between them. CDR3 region: CASGAGYGYTF. Written as DNA, the CDR3 is TGTGCCAGCGGCGCAGGGTATGGCTACACCTTC.